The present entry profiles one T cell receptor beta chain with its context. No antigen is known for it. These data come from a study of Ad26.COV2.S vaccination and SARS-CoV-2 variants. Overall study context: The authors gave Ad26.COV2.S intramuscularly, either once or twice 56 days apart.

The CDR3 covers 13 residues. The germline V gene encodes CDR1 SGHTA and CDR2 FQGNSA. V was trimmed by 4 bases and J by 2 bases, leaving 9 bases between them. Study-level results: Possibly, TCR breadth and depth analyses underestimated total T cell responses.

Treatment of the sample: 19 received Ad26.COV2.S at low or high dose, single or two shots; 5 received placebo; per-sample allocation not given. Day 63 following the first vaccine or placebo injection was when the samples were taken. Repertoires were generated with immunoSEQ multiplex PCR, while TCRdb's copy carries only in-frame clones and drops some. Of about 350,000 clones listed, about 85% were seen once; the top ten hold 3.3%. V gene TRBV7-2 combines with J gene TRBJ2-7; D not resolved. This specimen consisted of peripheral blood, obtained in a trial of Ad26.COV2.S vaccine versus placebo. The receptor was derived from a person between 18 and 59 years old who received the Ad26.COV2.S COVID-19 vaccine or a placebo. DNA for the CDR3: TGTGCCAGCAGCTCCGGGTCTCCCTACGAGCAGTACTTC. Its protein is CASSSGSPYEQYF.